This record concerns one T cell receptor (beta chain) sequence. The sample originates from a study of CD8 T cells in Susac syndrome. Reverse transcription used roughly 0.5 to 1 ug RNA and random hexamers. The method of amplification for TCR beta CDR3 was immunoSEQ multiplex PCR, covering 54 Vbeta and 13 Jbeta. TCRdb independently ran MiXCR on the immunoSEQ multiplex PCR reads; one entry per CDR3 protein. The sample consists of about 150,000 distinct CDR3 sequences, roughly 94% of them appearing once. This CDR3 comprises 17 residues. Per the germline V gene, CDR1 is DFQATT and CDR2 is SNEGSKA (reference sequence). Trimming removed 6 bases from V and 4 bases from J; junction bases left unmatched: 18. Sequencing of TCR beta covered CD8+ and CD4+ T cells obtained from blood.

The rearrangement uses TRBV20-1 and TRBJ2-5; 9 bases are a match to TRBD2. The source of this sequence is a human donor with multiple sclerosis. Sequenced material: CD8+ T cells from PBMCs. The CDR3, as DNA: TGCAGTGCCAACCGACTAGCGGTCAACTCGATGGGAGAGACCCAGTACTTC. Translated: CSANRLAVNSMGETQYF.